This entry is about one TCR beta chain. This record comes from a study of blood T cell repertoires in COVID-19. CDR3 length equals 16 residues. From germline, CDR1 is MDHEN and CDR2 SYDVKM. J lost 4 bases, V lost 6 bases, and 12 bases had no gene match. Libraries were prepared by immunoSEQ multiplex PCR; TCRdb keeps only in-frame clonotypes and omits some of them. The table has over 200,000 clones, 85% to 90% seen once. Two consecutive negative NP/OP PCR tests, clearance, or resolved symptoms defined Cohort 3 recovery. This sequence was found in a young man who had recovered from COVID-19. Sequences were obtained from PBMCs or T cells enriched from blood (not recorded which). The V and J genes are TRBV28 and TRBJ1-2; 9 bases align to TRBD1. The CDR3 region is CASRIQLGQGPYGYTF. The CDR3 DNA sequence: TGTGCCAGCAGAATCCAATTGGGACAGGGCCCCTATGGCTACACCTTC.